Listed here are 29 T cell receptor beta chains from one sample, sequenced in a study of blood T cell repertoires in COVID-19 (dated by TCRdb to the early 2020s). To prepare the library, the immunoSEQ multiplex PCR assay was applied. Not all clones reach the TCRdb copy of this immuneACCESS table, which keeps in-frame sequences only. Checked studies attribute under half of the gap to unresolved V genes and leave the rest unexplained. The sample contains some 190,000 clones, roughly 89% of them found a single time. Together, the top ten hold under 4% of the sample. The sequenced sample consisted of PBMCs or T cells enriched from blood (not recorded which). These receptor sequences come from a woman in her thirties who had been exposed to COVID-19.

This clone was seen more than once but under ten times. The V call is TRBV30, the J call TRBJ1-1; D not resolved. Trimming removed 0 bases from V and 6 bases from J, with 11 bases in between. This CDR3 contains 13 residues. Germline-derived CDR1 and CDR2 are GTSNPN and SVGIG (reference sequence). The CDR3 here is CAWSVMAQAEAFF. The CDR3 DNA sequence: TGTGCCTGGAGTGTTATGGCACAAGCTGAAGCTTTCTTT.

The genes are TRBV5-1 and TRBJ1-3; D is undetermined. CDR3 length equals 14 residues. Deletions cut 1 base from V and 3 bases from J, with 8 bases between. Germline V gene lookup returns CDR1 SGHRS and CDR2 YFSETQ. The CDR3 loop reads CASSLPSGGNTIYF. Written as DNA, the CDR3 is TGCGCCAGCAGCTTGCCATCGGGTGGAAACACCATATATTTT.

In DNA form, the CDR3 reads TGTGCCAGCAGCCGATCGCCACAGTTTGAAGCTTTCTTT. Protein sequence: CASSRSPQFEAFF. The chain uses TRBV14 and TRBJ1-1, with no clear D. Germline-derived CDR1 and CDR2 are SGHDN and FVKESK. CDR3 length equals 13 residues. Trimming removed 4 bases from V and 7 bases from J, with 13 bases in between. Full variable domain (outside the CDR3, taken from reference TRBV14 and TRBJ1-1): EAGVTQFPSHSVIEKGQTVTLRCDPISGHDNLYWYRRVMGKEIKFLLHFVKESKQDESGMPNNRFLAERTGGTYSTLKVQPAELEDSGVYFCASSRSPQFEAFFGQGTRLTVV.

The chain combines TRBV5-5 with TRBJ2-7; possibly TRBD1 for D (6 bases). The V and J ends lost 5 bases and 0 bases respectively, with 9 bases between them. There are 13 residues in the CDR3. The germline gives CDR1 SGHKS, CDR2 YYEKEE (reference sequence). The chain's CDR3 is CASSPDSSYEQYF. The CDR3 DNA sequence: TGTGCCAGCAGTCCGGACAGCTCCTACGAGCAGTACTTC.

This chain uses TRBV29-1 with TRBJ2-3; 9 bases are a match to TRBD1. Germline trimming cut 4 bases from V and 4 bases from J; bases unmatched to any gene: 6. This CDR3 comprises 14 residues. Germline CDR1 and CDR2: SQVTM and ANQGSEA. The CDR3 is CSVGHRGQADTQYF. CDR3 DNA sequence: TGCAGCGTTGGCCACAGGGGGCAGGCAGATACGCAGTATTTT.

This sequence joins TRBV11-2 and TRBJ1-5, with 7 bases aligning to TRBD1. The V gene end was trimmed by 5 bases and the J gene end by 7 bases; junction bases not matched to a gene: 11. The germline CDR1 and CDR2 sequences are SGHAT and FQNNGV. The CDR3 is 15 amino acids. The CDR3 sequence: CASSQETGSVQPQHF. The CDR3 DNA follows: TGTGCCAGCAGCCAAGAGACAGGGTCTGTCCAGCCCCAGCATTTT.

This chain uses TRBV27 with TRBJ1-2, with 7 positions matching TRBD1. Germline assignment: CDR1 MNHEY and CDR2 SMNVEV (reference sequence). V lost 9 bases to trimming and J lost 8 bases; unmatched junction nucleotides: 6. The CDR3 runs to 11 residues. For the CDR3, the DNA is TGTGCCAGGACAGGGATGCCGGGCTACACCTTC. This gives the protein CARTGMPGYTF.

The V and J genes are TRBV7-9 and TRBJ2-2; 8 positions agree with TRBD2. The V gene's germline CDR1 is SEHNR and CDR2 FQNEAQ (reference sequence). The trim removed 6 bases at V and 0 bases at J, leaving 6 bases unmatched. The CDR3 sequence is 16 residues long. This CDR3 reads CASRGVAGSNTGELFF. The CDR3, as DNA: TGTGCCAGCAGGGGGGTAGCGGGGTCGAACACCGGGGAGCTGTTTTTT.

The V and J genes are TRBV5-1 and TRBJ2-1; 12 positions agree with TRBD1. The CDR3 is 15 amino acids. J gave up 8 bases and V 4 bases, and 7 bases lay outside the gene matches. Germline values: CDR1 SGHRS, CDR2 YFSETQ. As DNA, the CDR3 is TGCGCCAGCAGCCTGGAGGGACAGGGGGCTGATGAGCAGTTCTTC. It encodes CASSLEGQGADEQFF.

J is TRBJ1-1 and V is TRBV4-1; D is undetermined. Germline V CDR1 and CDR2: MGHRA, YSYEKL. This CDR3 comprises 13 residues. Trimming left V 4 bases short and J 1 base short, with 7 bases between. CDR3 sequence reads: CASSPPGNTEAFF. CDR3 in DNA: TGCGCCAGCAGCCCCCCAGGGAACACTGAAGCTTTCTTT.

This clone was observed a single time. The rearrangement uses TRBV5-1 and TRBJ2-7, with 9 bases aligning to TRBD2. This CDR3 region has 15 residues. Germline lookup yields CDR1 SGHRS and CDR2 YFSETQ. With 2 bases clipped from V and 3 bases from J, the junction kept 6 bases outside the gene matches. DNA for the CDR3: TGCGCCAGCAGCTTCGGGCGGGGGGGCTTCTACGAGCAGTACTTC. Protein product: CASSFGRGGFYEQYF. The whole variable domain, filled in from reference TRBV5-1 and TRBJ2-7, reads KAGVTQTPRYLIKTRGQQVTLSCSPISGHRSVSWYQQTPGQGLQFLFEYFSETQRNKGNFPGRFSGRQFSNSRSEMNVSTLELGDSALYLCASSFGRGGFYEQYFGPGTRLTVT.

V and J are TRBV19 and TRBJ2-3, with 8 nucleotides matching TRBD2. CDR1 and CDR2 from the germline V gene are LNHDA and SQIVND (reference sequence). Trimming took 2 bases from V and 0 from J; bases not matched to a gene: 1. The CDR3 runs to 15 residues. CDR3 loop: CASSITSGSTDTQYF. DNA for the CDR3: TGTGCCAGTAGTATAACTAGCGGCAGCACAGATACGCAGTATTTT.

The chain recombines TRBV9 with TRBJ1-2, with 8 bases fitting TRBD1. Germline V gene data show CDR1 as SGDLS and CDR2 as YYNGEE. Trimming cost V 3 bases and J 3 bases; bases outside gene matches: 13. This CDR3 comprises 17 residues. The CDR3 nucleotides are TGTGCCAGCAGCGCGGGCGTTAGACAGGGGACCGACTATGGCTACACCTTC. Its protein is CASSAGVRQGTDYGYTF.

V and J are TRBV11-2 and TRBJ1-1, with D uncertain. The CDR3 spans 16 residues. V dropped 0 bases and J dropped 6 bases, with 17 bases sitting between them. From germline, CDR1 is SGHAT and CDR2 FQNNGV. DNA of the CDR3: TGTGCCAGCAGCTTAGAGAGACCGCGTTGGGCCTCTGAAGCTTTCTTT. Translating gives CASSLERPRWASEAFF.

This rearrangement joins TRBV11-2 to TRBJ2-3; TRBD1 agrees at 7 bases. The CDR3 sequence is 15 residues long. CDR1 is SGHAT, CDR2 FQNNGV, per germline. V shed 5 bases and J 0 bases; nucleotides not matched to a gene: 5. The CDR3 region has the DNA TGTGCCAGCAGCCCGGGACAGTTTAGCACAGATACGCAGTATTTT. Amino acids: CASSPGQFSTDTQYF.

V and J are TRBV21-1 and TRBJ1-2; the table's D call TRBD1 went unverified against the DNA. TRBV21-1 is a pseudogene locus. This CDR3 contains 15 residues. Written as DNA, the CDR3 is TGTGCCAGCAGCAAACTACCTCGACAGGATTATGGCTACACCTTC. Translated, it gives CASSKLPRQDYGYTF.

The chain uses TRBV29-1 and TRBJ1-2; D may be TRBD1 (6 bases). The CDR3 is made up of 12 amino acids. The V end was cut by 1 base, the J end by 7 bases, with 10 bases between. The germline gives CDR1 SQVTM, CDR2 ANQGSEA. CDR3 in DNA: TGCAGCGTTGAAGGAGGACAGCGTGGCTACACCTTC. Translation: CSVEGGQRGYTF.

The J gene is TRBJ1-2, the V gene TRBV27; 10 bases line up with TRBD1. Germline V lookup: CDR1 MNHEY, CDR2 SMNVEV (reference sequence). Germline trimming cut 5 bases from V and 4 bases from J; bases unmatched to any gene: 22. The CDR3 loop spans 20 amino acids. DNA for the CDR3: TGTGCCAGCAGTAGACGAACAGGGACAGGGGATAATTCCAATAGCTATGGCTACACCTTC. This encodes CASSRRTGTGDNSNSYGYTF.

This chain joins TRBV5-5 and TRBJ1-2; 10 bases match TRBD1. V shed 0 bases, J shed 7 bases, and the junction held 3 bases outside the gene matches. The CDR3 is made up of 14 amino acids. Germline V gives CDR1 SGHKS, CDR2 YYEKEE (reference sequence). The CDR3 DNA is TGTGCCAGCAGCTTGGCGACAGGGGGCCCTGGCTACACCTTC. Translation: CASSLATGGPGYTF.

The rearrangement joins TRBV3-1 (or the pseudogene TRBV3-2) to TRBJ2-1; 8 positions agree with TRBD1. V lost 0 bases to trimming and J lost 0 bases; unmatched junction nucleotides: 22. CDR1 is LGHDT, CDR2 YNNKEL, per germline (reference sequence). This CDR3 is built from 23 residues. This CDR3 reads CASSQDPDYRLRQGTGSYNEQFF. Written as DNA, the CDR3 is TGTGCCAGCAGCCAAGATCCCGACTACCGACTTCGACAGGGGACCGGCTCCTACAATGAGCAGTTCTTC.

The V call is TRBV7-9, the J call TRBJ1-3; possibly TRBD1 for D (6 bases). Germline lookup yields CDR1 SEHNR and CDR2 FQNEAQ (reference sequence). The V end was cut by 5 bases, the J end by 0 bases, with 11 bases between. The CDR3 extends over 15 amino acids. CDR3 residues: CASSQTQGSGNTIYF. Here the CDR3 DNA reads TGTGCCAGCAGCCAAACACAGGGCTCTGGAAACACCATATATTTT.

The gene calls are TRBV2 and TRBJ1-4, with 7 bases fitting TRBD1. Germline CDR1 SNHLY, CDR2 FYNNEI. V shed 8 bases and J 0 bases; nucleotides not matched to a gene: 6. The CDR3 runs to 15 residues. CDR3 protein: CASRRGQSTNEKLFF. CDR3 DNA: TGTGCCAGCCGACGGGGACAGTCAACTAATGAAAAACTGTTTTTT.

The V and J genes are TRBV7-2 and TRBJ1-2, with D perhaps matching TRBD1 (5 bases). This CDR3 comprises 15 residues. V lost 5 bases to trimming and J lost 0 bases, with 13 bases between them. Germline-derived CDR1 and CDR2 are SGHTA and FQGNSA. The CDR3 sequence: CASSPLGLTNYGYTF. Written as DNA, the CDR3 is TGTGCCAGCAGCCCCTTGGGGCTTACTAACTATGGCTACACCTTC.

The CDR3 DNA reads TGTGCCAGCAGTCAACCGGGACAGGGACTTCATGGCTACACCTTC. Translated: CASSQPGQGLHGYTF. The rearrangement uses TRBV7-2 and TRBJ1-2; 9 nucleotides line up with TRBD1. Germline trimming cut 6 bases from V and 6 bases from J; bases unmatched to any gene: 11. This CDR3 is built from 15 residues. The germline CDR1 and CDR2 sequences are SGHTA and FQGNSA.

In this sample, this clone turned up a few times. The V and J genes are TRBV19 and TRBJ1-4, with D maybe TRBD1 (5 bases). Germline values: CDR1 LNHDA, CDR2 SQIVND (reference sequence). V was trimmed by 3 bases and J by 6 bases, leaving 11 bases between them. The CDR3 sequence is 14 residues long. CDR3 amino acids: CASSISGGDEKLFF. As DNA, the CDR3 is TGTGCCAGTAGTATCTCTGGGGGGGATGAAAAACTGTTTTTT.

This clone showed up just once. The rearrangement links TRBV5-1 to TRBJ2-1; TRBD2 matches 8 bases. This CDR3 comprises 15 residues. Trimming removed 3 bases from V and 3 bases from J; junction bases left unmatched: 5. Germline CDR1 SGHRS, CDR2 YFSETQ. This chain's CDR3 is CASSSGTSNYNEQFF. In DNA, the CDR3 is TGCGCCAGCAGCTCCGGGACTAGTAACTACAATGAGCAGTTCTTC.

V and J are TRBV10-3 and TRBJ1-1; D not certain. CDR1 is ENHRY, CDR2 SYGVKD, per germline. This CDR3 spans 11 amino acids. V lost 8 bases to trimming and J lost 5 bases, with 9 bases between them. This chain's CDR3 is CAILRETEAFF. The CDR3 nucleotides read TGTGCCATCCTTCGGGAGACTGAAGCTTTCTTT.

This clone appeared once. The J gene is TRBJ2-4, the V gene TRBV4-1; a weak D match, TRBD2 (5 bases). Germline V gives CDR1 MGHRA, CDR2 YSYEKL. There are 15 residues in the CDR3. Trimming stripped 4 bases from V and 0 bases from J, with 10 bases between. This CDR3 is CASSPGGLAKNIQYF. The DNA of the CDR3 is TGCGCCAGCAGCCCCGGTGGACTAGCCAAAAACATTCAGTACTTC.

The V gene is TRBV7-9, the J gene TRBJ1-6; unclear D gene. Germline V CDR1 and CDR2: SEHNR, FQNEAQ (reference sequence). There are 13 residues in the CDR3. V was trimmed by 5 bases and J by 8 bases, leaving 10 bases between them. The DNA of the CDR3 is TGTGCCAGCAGCGAAACTAGGGATTCACCCCTCCACTTT. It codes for CASSETRDSPLHF. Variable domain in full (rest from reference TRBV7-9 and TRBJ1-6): DTGVSQNPRHKITKRGQNVTFRCDPISEHNRLYWYRQTLGQGPEFLTYFQNEAQLEKSRLLSDRFSAERPKGSFSTLEIQRTEQGDSAMYLCASSETRDSPLHFGNGTRLTVT.